These 14 T cell receptor beta chains share one sample of origin, sequenced in a study of shared clonotypes between healthy human individuals. The table came from immunoSEQ multiplex PCR; TCRdb's copy has only in-frame clones and leaves some out. Here the sample spans 550,000 to 850,000 clones, roughly 72% being singletons. Sequencing used memory CD4+ T cells sorted from blood. The subset here: CD45RA-negative fraction. Every receptor here comes from a woman in her twenties or thirties in good health.

The chain uses TRBV28 and TRBJ1-3; the match to TRBD1 covers 8 bases. V dropped 7 bases and J dropped 15; count of bases not matched to a gene: 14. The CDR3 covers 13 residues. From germline, CDR1 is MDHEN and CDR2 SYDVKM. The CDR3 coding sequence is TGTGCCAGCACCCCAGGGGGCGCCCCGGGTGAATATTTT. As protein: CASTPGGAPGEYF.

The rearrangement joins TRBV14 to TRBJ2-3, with D uncertain. The V end lost 6 bases, the J end lost 1 base, and 11 bases lay between the germline ends. Looked up from germline, CDR1 is SGHDN and CDR2 is FVKESK. The CDR3 runs to 14 residues. The chain's CDR3 is CASSIVAGTDTQYF. DNA for the CDR3: TGTGCCAGCAGTATAGTAGCCGGCACAGATACGCAGTATTTT.

The rearrangement uses TRBV19 and TRBJ1-1; D not resolved. The CDR3 length is 11 residues. The germline V gene has CDR1 LNHDA and CDR2 SQIVND (reference sequence). The germline V and J ends were trimmed by 11 bases and 6 bases, with 13 bases remaining between them. Written as DNA, the CDR3 is TGTGCCTGTACCACGGCTGCTGAAGCTTTCTTT. Translation gives CACTTAAEAFF.

The table lists this clone with a count of one. This chain links TRBV7-9 with TRBJ1-2, with D perhaps matching TRBD1 (5 bases). Germline V lookup: CDR1 SEHNR, CDR2 FQNEAQ (reference sequence). The ends were cut back, 0 bases at V and 4 bases at J, with 12 bases in the middle. This CDR3 region has 15 residues. This chain's CDR3 is CASSLAQGGLYGYTF. The CDR3 region has the DNA TGTGCCAGCAGCTTAGCCCAGGGAGGTCTCTATGGCTACACCTTC.

This clone is a singleton in its sample. The rearrangement uses TRBV18 and TRBJ2-5, with TRBD1 matching over 7 bases. V lost 5 bases and J lost 4; bases outside the gene matches: 7. The CDR3 spans 14 residues. Looked up from germline, CDR1 is KGHSH and CDR2 is LQKENI. Here the CDR3 reads CASSGDRVGETQYF. CDR3 DNA: TGTGCCAGCTCAGGCGACAGGGTAGGAGAGACCCAGTACTTC.

This clone has a single count. The rearrangement links TRBV4-1 to TRBJ2-7, with D possibly matching TRBD2 (5 bases). V shed 1 base and J shed 2 bases, with 9 bases lying between them. The CDR3 has 14 residues. CDR1 and CDR2 (germline): MGHRA, YSYEKL. CDR3 bases: TGCGCCAGCAGCCAAGGCGCGGGTCCCTACGAGCAGTACTTC. Translating it yields CASSQGAGPYEQYF.

The J gene is TRBJ2-7, the V gene TRBV6-1; 14 bases match TRBD2. Germline V CDR1 and CDR2: MNHNS, SASEGT. The CDR3 covers 19 residues. Losses at the gene ends were 2 bases for V and 2 bases for J; bases not matched to a gene: 11. The CDR3 DNA sequence: TGTGCCAGCAGTGAATATTTGGGACTAGCGGGAGTTGGTGCCTACGAGCAGTACTTC. Its protein product is CASSEYLGLAGVGAYEQYF.

The rearrangement links TRBV7-9 to TRBJ1-5; D possibly corresponds to TRBD1 (6 bases). From germline, CDR1 is SEHNR and CDR2 FQNEAQ (reference sequence). The CDR3 extends over 15 amino acids. Trimming left V 5 bases short and J 3 bases short, with 14 bases between. CDR3 sequence (DNA): TGTGCCAGCAGCCCGGGATCGGGGGCCAATCAGCCCCAGCATTTT. Its translation: CASSPGSGANQPQHF.

This chain links TRBV5-8 with TRBJ2-5, with D uncertain. CDR1 is SGHTS, CDR2 YDEGEE, per germline. V was trimmed by 4 bases and J by 4 bases, leaving 8 bases between them. CDR3 size: 12 residues. The CDR3 loop is CASSRTRETQYF. CDR3 in DNA: TGTGCCAGCAGCAGGACGCGAGAGACCCAGTACTTC.

This chain connects TRBV2 to TRBJ2-5, with 10 bases that match TRBD2. This CDR3 spans 17 amino acids. Germline V lookup: CDR1 SNHLY, CDR2 FYNNEI. With 0 bases clipped from V and 5 bases from J, the junction kept 9 bases outside the gene matches. The CDR3 protein is CASSEAWPSGSGETQYF. CDR3 sequence (DNA): TGTGCCAGCAGTGAAGCGTGGCCTAGCGGGAGCGGGGAGACCCAGTACTTC.

The rearrangement uses TRBV28 and TRBJ2-3; 9 bases are a match to TRBD2. V trimming: 8 bases; J trimming: 2 bases; junction bases outside the gene matches: 8. Germline V lookup: CDR1 MDHEN, CDR2 SYDVKM. The length of the CDR3 is 15 residues. The CDR3 DNA reads as TGTGCCAGCCAAGGTAGCGGGGGCTACACAGATACGCAGTATTTT. This encodes CASQGSGGYTDTQYF.

The CDR3 sequence: CASSVTGAEQFF. The CDR3 coding sequence is TGTGCCAGCAGTGTAACAGGTGCTGAGCAGTTCTTC. The V call is TRBV27, the J call TRBJ2-1; possibly TRBD1 for D (5 bases). Germline V gene data show CDR1 as MNHEY and CDR2 as SMNVEV (reference sequence). This CDR3 spans 12 amino acids. V was pared by 5 bases and J by 9 bases, with 11 bases between.

This clone was seen only a few times. The CDR3 reads CATSLQGPYGYTF. Written as DNA, the CDR3 is TGTGCCACCAGCTTACAGGGCCCATACGGCTACACCTTC. V is TRBV15 and J is TRBJ1-2, with D maybe TRBD1 (6 bases). Trimming cost V 5 bases and J 8 bases, with 15 bases left between them. CDR1 LNHNV and CDR2 YYDKDF come from the germline V gene (reference sequence). The CDR3 sequence is 13 residues long.

V is TRBV14 and J is TRBJ2-7; no clear D gene. The CDR3 is 14 residues long. V was trimmed by 3 bases and J by 0 bases, leaving 9 bases between them. Per the germline V gene, CDR1 is SGHDN and CDR2 is FVKESK. CDR3 in amino acids: CASSHPKRSYEQYF. Here the CDR3 DNA reads TGTGCCAGCAGCCACCCCAAGCGCTCCTACGAGCAGTACTTC.